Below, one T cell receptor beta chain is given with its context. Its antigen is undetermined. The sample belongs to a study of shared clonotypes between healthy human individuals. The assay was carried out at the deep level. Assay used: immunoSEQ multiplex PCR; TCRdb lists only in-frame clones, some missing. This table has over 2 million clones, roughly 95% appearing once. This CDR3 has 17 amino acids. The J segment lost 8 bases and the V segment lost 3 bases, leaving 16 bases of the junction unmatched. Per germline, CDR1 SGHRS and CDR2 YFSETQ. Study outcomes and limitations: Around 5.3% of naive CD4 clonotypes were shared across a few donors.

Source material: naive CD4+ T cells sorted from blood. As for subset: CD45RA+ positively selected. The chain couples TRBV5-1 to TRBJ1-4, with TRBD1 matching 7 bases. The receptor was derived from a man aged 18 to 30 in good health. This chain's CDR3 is CASSSGTVHLMKEKLFF. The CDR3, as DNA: TGCGCCAGCAGCTCGGGGACAGTCCACTTAATGAAGGAAAAACTGTTTTTT.